These 23 T cell receptor beta chains were all obtained from the same sample, sequenced in a study of T cell responses to AZD1222 COVID-19 vaccine (dated by TCRdb to the early 2020s). The library was generated by the immunoSEQ multiplex PCR assay. The source is immuneACCESS, and TCRdb retained only in-frame sequences with V and J called. Part of the clones is not carried over; for the studies checked, unresolved V genes explain less than half of this, and the remainder is unexplained. The sample yields some 120,000 clones; 80% to 90% were counted once. Approximately 9.4% of the sample rests with the top ten. Per the publication, the time point label means: about 28 days (+/-7) after the second vaccine dose. The source was peripheral blood, collected 28 days after the second AZD1222 dose. The receptors originated from an adult who received the AZD1222 COVID-19 vaccine.

This chain links TRBV5-5 with TRBJ1-5; 7 bases line up with TRBD1. Germline loops: CDR1 SGHKS, CDR2 YYEKEE (reference sequence). Trimming cost V 2 bases and J 4 bases; bases outside gene matches: 6. The CDR3 extends over 15 amino acids. CDR3 sequence: CASSLGTALNQPQHF. The CDR3 region has the DNA TGTGCCAGCAGCTTAGGGACAGCCCTAAATCAGCCCCAGCATTTT.

This chain uses TRBV19 with TRBJ1-1, with TRBD1 matching 7 bases. This CDR3 is 13 amino acids long. Unmatched junction bases numbered 7, after V lost 3 bases and J lost 9 bases. In germline, CDR1 is LNHDA, CDR2 SQIVND (reference sequence). CDR3 protein: CASSITGTAQAFF. The CDR3 coding sequence is TGTGCCAGTAGTATTACCGGGACAGCACAAGCTTTCTTT.

V gene TRBV11-2 combines with J gene TRBJ2-2; 11 bases line up with TRBD2. Germline assignment: CDR1 SGHAT and CDR2 FQNNGV. There are 15 residues in the CDR3. V lost 8 bases to trimming and J lost 1 base; unmatched junction nucleotides: 3. Written as DNA, the CDR3 is TGTGCCAGCGGTCTAGCGGGGGGGAACACCGGGGAGCTGTTTTTT. It yields the protein CASGLAGGNTGELFF.

V and J are TRBV19 and TRBJ1-6; 7 bases match TRBD1. Germline values: CDR1 LNHDA, CDR2 SQIVND (reference sequence). The CDR3 sequence is 14 residues long. V trimming: 5 bases; J trimming: 5 bases; junction bases outside the gene matches: 3. The CDR3 here is CASSPGTDNSPLHF. The CDR3, as DNA: TGTGCCAGTAGTCCCGGGACAGATAATTCACCCCTCCACTTT.

This chain links TRBV3-1 (or the pseudogene TRBV3-2) with TRBJ1-3; D is unresolved. Germline lookup yields CDR1 LGHDT and CDR2 YNNKEL (reference sequence). V lost 1 base and J 0 bases, leaving 13 bases between the germline ends. This CDR3 has 17 amino acids. The CDR3 spells CASSQVGQRVSGNTIYF. CDR3 in DNA: TGTGCCAGCAGCCAAGTAGGTCAGCGCGTCTCTGGAAACACCATATATTTT.

The rearrangement links TRBV6-5 to TRBJ1-6; D gene ambiguous. The CDR3 consists of 11 residues. Germline V gene data show CDR1 as MNHEY and CDR2 as SVGAGI. V was pared by 6 bases and J by 13 bases, with 10 bases between. CDR3 residues: CASSSVGPLHF. CDR3 DNA sequence: TGTGCCAGCAGCTCCGTAGGCCCCCTCCACTTT.

The rearrangement joins TRBV7-9 to TRBJ1-1; D is possibly TRBD1 (5 bases). The CDR3 is 13 amino acids. Deletions cut 4 bases from V and 5 bases from J, with 11 bases between. Looked up from germline, CDR1 is SEHNR and CDR2 is FQNEAQ (reference sequence). CDR3 residues: CASSSQGGTEAFF. CDR3 DNA: TGTGCCAGCAGCTCTCAGGGTGGTACTGAAGCTTTCTTT.

The chain uses TRBV7-8 and TRBJ2-1; 10 bases agree with TRBD2. The germline gives CDR1 SGHVS, CDR2 FQNEAQ. V gave up 3 bases and J gave up 7 bases; unmatched junction bases: 18. This CDR3 has 19 amino acids. The CDR3 nucleotides are TGTGCCAGCAGCTTCTATTGGCTAGCGGGGGCCAAGGACACGAATGAGCAGTTCTTC. The encoded protein is CASSFYWLAGAKDTNEQFF.

The V call is TRBV11-3, the J call TRBJ2-1; TRBD2 is a possible D gene (5 bases). The CDR3 consists of 14 residues. The V and J ends lost 1 base and 8 bases respectively, with 12 bases between them. Per the germline V gene, CDR1 is SGHNT and CDR2 is YENEEA. CDR3 loop: CASSLVSARDEQFF. The CDR3 DNA reads TGTGCCAGCAGCTTAGTTAGCGCCCGCGATGAGCAGTTCTTC.

The chain combines TRBV13 with TRBJ1-1; no clear D gene. There are 14 residues in the CDR3. Germline V CDR1 and CDR2: PRHDT, FYEKMQ (reference sequence). V lost 4 bases and J 1 base, leaving 10 bases between the germline ends. The CDR3 sequence: CASSYWTGNTEAFF. In DNA form, the CDR3 reads TGTGCCAGCAGCTATTGGACGGGGAACACTGAAGCTTTCTTT.

This rearrangement joins TRBV19 to TRBJ1-5; 11 nucleotides align to TRBD1. The V gene end was trimmed by 7 bases and the J gene end by 3 bases; junction bases not matched to a gene: 5. The CDR3 loop spans 15 amino acids. From germline, CDR1 is LNHDA and CDR2 SQIVND (reference sequence). The CDR3 nucleotides read TGTGCCAGTAAGGGGACAGGGGGGCACAATCAGCCCCAGCATTTT. Its protein is CASKGTGGHNQPQHF.

The V call is TRBV19, the J call TRBJ2-1; D unresolved. V lost 7 bases and J lost 4, with 8 bases in between. The CDR3 length is 12 residues. From germline, CDR1 is LNHDA and CDR2 SQIVND (reference sequence). DNA for the CDR3: TGTGCCAGTACTGACCCATACAATGAGCAGTTCTTC. It codes for CASTDPYNEQFF. The full variable domain, in which reference TRBV19 and TRBJ2-1 provide the parts outside the CDR3, is DGGITQSPKYLFRKEGQNVTLSCEQNLNHDAMYWYRQDPGQGLRLIYYSQIVNDFQKGDIAEGYSVSREKKESFPLTVTSAQKNPTAFYLCASTDPYNEQFFGPGTRLTVL.

The V call is TRBV6-5, the J call TRBJ2-7; TRBD1 aligns across 9 bases. Germline-derived CDR1 and CDR2 are MNHEY and SVGAGI. The ends lost 4 bases at V and 5 bases at J; junction bases unmatched: 6. This CDR3 region has 14 residues. In DNA form, the CDR3 reads TGTGCCAGCAGTTCGTCACAGGGGGCTCACGAGCAGTACTTC. It yields the protein CASSSSQGAHEQYF.

This rearrangement joins TRBV7-3 to TRBJ2-2, with D possibly TRBD2 on 5 matching bases. Deletions cut 7 bases from V and 7 bases from J, with 16 bases between. CDR1 is SGHTA, CDR2 FQGTGA, per germline. CDR3 length equals 14 residues. This CDR3 reads CASTGDRHNGELFF. For the CDR3, the DNA is TGTGCCAGCACCGGGGATCGACACAACGGGGAGCTGTTTTTT.

This clone was picked up one time. The chain is built from TRBV5-1 and TRBJ1-1, with D uncertain. The CDR3 contains 13 residues. Trimming took off 2 bases at V and 1 base at J, with 6 bases between the two ends. CDR1 and CDR2 from the germline V gene are SGHRS and YFSETQ. CDR3 in DNA: TGCGCCAGCAGCTTTGAGCCGAACACTGAAGCTTTCTTT. Residues: CASSFEPNTEAFF.

The rearrangement uses TRBV6-2 or TRBV6-3 and TRBJ1-2; the D gene is possibly TRBD1 (5 bases). CDR3 length equals 14 residues. Germline V gene data show CDR1 as MNHEY and CDR2 as SVGEGT. V shed 0 bases and J shed 8 bases, with 13 bases lying between them. CDR3 protein: CASSYSRAGYGYTF. The CDR3 DNA follows: TGTGCCAGCAGTTACTCGAGGGCAGGGTACGGCTACACCTTC.

The chain is built from TRBV11-2 and TRBJ2-7; a possible D gene is TRBD2 (5 bases). The germline CDR1 and CDR2 sequences are SGHAT and FQNNGV. There are 12 residues in the CDR3. Trimming stripped 5 bases from V and 4 bases from J, with 9 bases between. CDR3 protein: CASSPGKYEQYF. The CDR3 DNA reads as TGTGCCAGCAGCCCGGGAAAGTACGAGCAGTACTTC. Full variable domain (remainder filled in from reference TRBV11-2 and TRBJ2-7): EAGVAQSPRYKIIEKRQSVAFWCNPISGHATLYWYQQILGQGPKLLIQFQNNGVVDDSQLPKDRFSAERLKGVDSTLKIQPAKLEDSAVYLCASSPGKYEQYFGPGTRLTVT.

J is TRBJ2-7 and V is TRBV18; a weak D match, TRBD1 (6 bases). The length of the CDR3 is 14 residues. Trimming removed 3 bases at V and 5 bases at J, with 14 bases between. Germline CDR1 and CDR2: KGHSH and LQKENI. CDR3 protein: CASSPVTGSDEQYF. The CDR3 DNA reads TGTGCCAGCTCACCGGTAACAGGGAGCGACGAGCAGTACTTC. The full variable domain, rest sourced from reference TRBV18 and TRBJ2-7, is NAGVMQNPRHLVRRRGQEARLRCSPMKGHSHVYWYRQLPEEGLKFMVYLQKENIIDESGMPKERFSAEFPKEGPSILRIQQVVRGDSAAYFCASSPVTGSDEQYFGPGTRLTVT.

The rearrangement joins TRBV28 to TRBJ2-1; TRBD2 matches 10 bases. The CDR3 is 14 amino acids. Trimming at V came to 7 bases and at J to 8 bases, leaving 8 bases not matched to a gene. From germline, CDR1 is MDHEN and CDR2 SYDVKM. The CDR3: CASNILAGLDEQFF. CDR3 bases: TGTGCCAGCAACATACTAGCGGGACTCGATGAGCAGTTCTTC.

CDR3: CASSSSRPLRWQYF. CDR3 nucleotides: TGTGCCAGCAGCTCCTCGCGTCCCTTGCGGTGGCAGTATTTT. The rearrangement joins TRBV11-2 to TRBJ2-3, with unresolved D. Germline CDR1 and CDR2: SGHAT and FQNNGV. CDR3 length: 14 residues. Trimming took off 4 bases at V and 11 bases at J, with 19 bases between the two ends.

The genes are TRBV25-1 and TRBJ2-3; the D gene is possibly TRBD1 (6 bases). The CDR3 is made up of 13 amino acids. V was cut by 4 bases and J by 1 base, with 6 bases left in between. The germline gives CDR1 MGHDK, CDR2 SYGVNS. For the CDR3, the DNA is TGTGCCAGCAGTGGACAGGGCACAGATACGCAGTATTTT. Encoded protein: CASSGQGTDTQYF.

The rearrangement uses TRBV6-5 and TRBJ1-1; 7 positions agree with TRBD1. Germline V gene sequence: CDR1 MNHEY, CDR2 SVGAGI. Trimming removed 6 bases from V and 5 bases from J; junction bases left unmatched: 6. The CDR3 covers 13 residues. This CDR3 reads CASSPQGVTEAFF. CDR3 sequence (DNA): TGTGCCAGCAGCCCCCAGGGGGTGACTGAAGCTTTCTTT.

V usage is TRBV10-3 and J usage is TRBJ1-5, with 7 bases matching TRBD1. CDR3 size: 15 residues. From germline, CDR1 is ENHRY and CDR2 SYGVKD. The V gene end was trimmed by 2 bases and the J gene end by 0 bases; junction bases not matched to a gene: 1. CDR3 sequence (DNA): TGTGCCATCAGTGAGGGGACAGATAGCAATCAGCCCCAGCATTTT. It specifies CAISEGTDSNQPQHF.